These 31 T cell receptor beta chains originate from one sample sequenced in a study of T cells expressing NK-cell markers (dated by TCRdb to 2018 to 2020). The receptor library was made with 5' RACE. Sequenced using an Illumina HiSeq 2000. The reads went through TCRdb reprocessing, and each CDR3 protein sequence gets one entry with no DNA. This sample's table contains about 260,000 distinct CDR3 sequences. The top ten constitute 4% to 4.5% of the sample. Sequenced: blood T cells: a sorted CD56 or NKG2C T cell subset, CD4+ or CD8+ T cells, or bulk PBMC T cells (not recorded which). Source of these receptors: a woman aged 18 to 75 in good health.

This chain uses TRBV20-1 with TRBJ1-5; TCRdb gives TRBD1 as the D gene, but with no DNA this cannot be confirmed. The CDR3 loop spans 13 amino acids. CDR1 is DFQATT, CDR2 SNEGSKA, per germline (reference sequence). This chain's CDR3 is CSARRGAGQPQHF.

This sequence joins TRBV20-1 and TRBJ2-3; without DNA, the TCRdb call of TRBD1 cannot be checked. Per germline, CDR1 DFQATT and CDR2 SNEGSKA (reference sequence). The CDR3 length is 14 residues. The CDR3: CSAPRIPGTDTQYF.

The V and J genes are TRBV20-1 and TRBJ1-4; TCRdb outputs TRBD1, but without DNA this stays unchecked. In germline, CDR1 is DFQATT, CDR2 SNEGSKA (reference sequence). The CDR3 extends over 14 amino acids. Here the CDR3 reads CSAPKAGRREKLFF.

This chain connects TRBV30 to TRBJ2-3; TCRdb picks TRBD2, but there is no DNA to check that call. There are 16 residues in the CDR3. Germline V gene lookup returns CDR1 GTSNPN and CDR2 SVGIG (reference sequence). The CDR3 protein is CAWTRLAGGPRDTQYF.

This chain links TRBV2 with TRBJ1-1; TCRdb proposes TRBD1, but this gene call is untestable without DNA. This CDR3 spans 15 amino acids. CDR1 and CDR2 from the germline V gene are SNHLY and FYNNEI. This CDR3 reads CATNRDRALGPEAFF.

The chain links TRBV2 to TRBJ2-5; TCRdb returns TRBD1, unconfirmable since there is no DNA. There are 13 residues in the CDR3. In germline, CDR1 is SNHLY, CDR2 FYNNEI. The CDR3 sequence is CASRRDSQETQYF. Full variable domain (outside the CDR3, taken from reference TRBV2 and TRBJ2-5): EPEVTQTPSHQVTQMGQEVILRCVPISNHLYFYWYRQILGQKVEFLVSFYNNEISEKSEIFDDQFSVERPDGSNFTLKIRSTKLEDSAMYFCASRRDSQETQYFGPGTRLLVL.

This chain uses TRBV29-1 with TRBJ1-6; as DNA is missing, the TRBD1 call by TCRdb cannot be tested. CDR3 size: 13 residues. Germline V gene sequence: CDR1 SQVTM, CDR2 ANQGSEA. CDR3 loop: CSVAGQDNSPLHF.

The chain links TRBV12-3 or TRBV12-4 to TRBJ2-2; lacking DNA, the TRBD1 call made by TCRdb goes unchecked. The CDR3 spans 16 residues. The CDR3 sequence is CASSRPRNPLDGELFF.

V is TRBV9 and J is TRBJ1-3; TCRdb selects TRBD1, and the lack of DNA leaves this call unchecked. The CDR3 spans 14 residues. Germline-derived CDR1 and CDR2 are SGDLS and YYNGEE. CDR3 region: CASSVGTGGASIYF. Full variable domain (remainder filled in from reference TRBV9 and TRBJ1-3): DSGVTQTPKHLITATGQRVTLRCSPRSGDLSVYWYQQSLDQGLQFLIQYYNGEERAKGNILERFSAQQFPDLHSELNLSSLELGDSALYFCASSVGTGGASIYFGEGSWLTVV.

The genes are TRBV20-1 and TRBJ1-5. Germline values: CDR1 DFQATT, CDR2 SNEGSKA (reference sequence). The length of the CDR3 is 14 residues. CDR3 sequence: CSARSDATHQPQHF.

This chain uses TRBV7-9 with TRBJ2-1; TCRdb's assignment of TRBD2 cannot be checked, as there is no DNA. Germline CDR1 and CDR2: SEHNR and FQNEAQ (reference sequence). CDR3 size: 13 residues. The CDR3 spells CASTFGGGPEQFF.

The V call is TRBV5-6, the J call TRBJ1-4; the D call of TRBD1 rests on TCRdb alone, since no DNA is present to check it. From germline, CDR1 is SGHDT and CDR2 YYEEEE. The CDR3 is 16 amino acids. The CDR3 here is CASSVTTQGAKVKLFF.

The chain couples TRBV5-1 to TRBJ2-1; TCRdb gives TRBD2 as the D gene, but with no DNA this cannot be confirmed. CDR1 and CDR2 (germline): SGHRS, YFSETQ. This CDR3 has 16 residues. CDR3 sequence reads: CASSHLAGTSYNEQFF. The full variable domain, completed using reference TRBV5-1 and TRBJ2-1, is KAGVTQTPRYLIKTRGQQVTLSCSPISGHRSVSWYQQTPGQGLQFLFEYFSETQRNKGNFPGRFSGRQFSNSRSEMNVSTLELGDSALYLCASSHLAGTSYNEQFFGPGTRLTVL.

The V and J genes are TRBV2 and TRBJ2-7; no DNA is available, so the TRBD2 call from TCRdb remains unchecked. The CDR3 runs to 13 residues. The V gene's germline CDR1 is SNHLY and CDR2 FYNNEI. The chain's CDR3 is CASSQGLAYEQYF.

The chain carries TRBV5-1 and TRBJ2-5. CDR3 length: 13 residues. Germline V gene lookup returns CDR1 SGHRS and CDR2 YFSETQ. The CDR3 loop is CASSLASPETQYF. Based on the CDR3 plus reference TRBV5-1 and TRBJ2-5, the full variable domain is KAGVTQTPRYLIKTRGQQVTLSCSPISGHRSVSWYQQTPGQGLQFLFEYFSETQRNKGNFPGRFSGRQFSNSRSEMNVSTLELGDSALYLCASSLASPETQYFGPGTRLLVL.

The chain couples TRBV20-1 to TRBJ2-4; the D gene TCRdb calls, TRBD1, cannot be checked with no DNA. CDR1 and CDR2 (germline): DFQATT, SNEGSKA (reference sequence). This CDR3 is 12 amino acids long. CDR3 residues: CSAGDRANIQYF.

The chain has TRBV10-3 and TRBJ1-4. The germline V gene encodes CDR1 ENHRY and CDR2 SYGVKD. This CDR3 spans 14 amino acids. CDR3 loop: CAISEGQLNEKLFF.

The V call is TRBV6-1, the J call TRBJ2-2; the D gene TCRdb calls, TRBD1, cannot be checked with no DNA. In germline, CDR1 is MNHNS, CDR2 SASEGT. The CDR3 sequence is 16 residues long. CDR3 in amino acids: CASSEFRGTNTGELFF.

The chain's CDR3 is CASSQDLRLLNTEAFF. This rearrangement joins TRBV4-2 to TRBJ1-1. Germline CDR1 is LGHNA and CDR2 is YNFKEQ. The length of the CDR3 is 16 residues.

V and J are TRBV2 and TRBJ1-5; the D call of TRBD1 rests on TCRdb alone, since no DNA is present to check it. The germline CDR1 and CDR2 sequences are SNHLY and FYNNEI. This CDR3 is 15 amino acids long. The CDR3 protein is CASRGGWGWDQPQHF.

The chain carries TRBV4-3 and TRBJ1-6. The CDR3 sequence is 16 residues long. Germline V lookup: CDR1 LGHNA, CDR2 YSLEER. CDR3 sequence reads: CASSLGDLEDNSPLHF.

V is TRBV30 and J is TRBJ2-2. Germline V gene sequence: CDR1 GTSNPN, CDR2 SVGIG (reference sequence). The CDR3 runs to 14 residues. CDR3 protein: CAWSVVLNTGELFF. Combining the CDR3 with reference TRBV30 and TRBJ2-2 gives the whole variable domain SQTIHQWPATLVQPVGSPLSLECTVEGTSNPNLYWYRQAAGRGLQLLFYSVGIGQISSEVPQNLSASRPQDRQFILSSKKLLLSDSGFYLCAWSVVLNTGELFFGEGSRLTVL.

The J gene is TRBJ2-2, the V gene TRBV12-3 or TRBV12-4. The CDR3 extends over 16 amino acids. The CDR3 is CASSLALGGETGELFF.

This sequence joins TRBV24-1 and TRBJ1-5. The germline CDR1 and CDR2 sequences are KGHDR and SFDVKD. The CDR3 has 13 residues. CDR3 amino acids: CATSDDGYRPQHF.

The rearrangement links TRBV18 to TRBJ2-1; TCRdb gives TRBD2 as the D gene, but with no DNA this cannot be confirmed. Germline loops: CDR1 KGHSH, CDR2 LQKENI. The CDR3 sequence is 13 residues long. The CDR3 is CASSFSGGDEQFF.

The chain uses TRBV5-1 and TRBJ2-5; TCRdb selects TRBD1, and the lack of DNA leaves this call unchecked. This CDR3 has 15 residues. Germline lookup yields CDR1 SGHRS and CDR2 YFSETQ. This CDR3 reads CASSSGLGLQETQYF.

The chain recombines TRBV10-3 with TRBJ2-3; with no DNA, the TCRdb D assignment of TRBD1 cannot be verified. CDR1 is ENHRY, CDR2 SYGVKD, per germline. The CDR3 has 16 residues. CDR3 in amino acids: CAISYPGQGDTDTQYF.

This chain uses TRBV4-1 with TRBJ1-6; with no DNA, the TCRdb D assignment of TRBD1 cannot be verified. The germline gives CDR1 MGHRA, CDR2 YSYEKL. This CDR3 spans 15 amino acids. CDR3 region: CASSPGETYNSPLHF.

This chain joins TRBV9 and TRBJ2-5; the TCRdb call, TRBD2, lacks DNA for checking. CDR1 and CDR2 (germline): SGDLS, YYNGEE. The CDR3 is made up of 15 amino acids. CDR3 loop: CASSFRTSGRETQYF.

The V gene is TRBV3-1, the J gene TRBJ2-7; no DNA is available, so the TRBD1 call from TCRdb remains unchecked. Germline V lookup: CDR1 LGHDT, CDR2 YNNKEL (reference sequence). This CDR3 spans 16 amino acids. CDR3 loop: CASSVRYGTGGYEQYF.

This chain joins TRBV6-6 and TRBJ2-5; with no DNA, the TCRdb D assignment of TRBD1 cannot be verified. Germline CDR1 MNHNY, CDR2 SVGAGI (reference sequence). This CDR3 has 13 residues. The CDR3 loop reads CASSMARVETQYF.